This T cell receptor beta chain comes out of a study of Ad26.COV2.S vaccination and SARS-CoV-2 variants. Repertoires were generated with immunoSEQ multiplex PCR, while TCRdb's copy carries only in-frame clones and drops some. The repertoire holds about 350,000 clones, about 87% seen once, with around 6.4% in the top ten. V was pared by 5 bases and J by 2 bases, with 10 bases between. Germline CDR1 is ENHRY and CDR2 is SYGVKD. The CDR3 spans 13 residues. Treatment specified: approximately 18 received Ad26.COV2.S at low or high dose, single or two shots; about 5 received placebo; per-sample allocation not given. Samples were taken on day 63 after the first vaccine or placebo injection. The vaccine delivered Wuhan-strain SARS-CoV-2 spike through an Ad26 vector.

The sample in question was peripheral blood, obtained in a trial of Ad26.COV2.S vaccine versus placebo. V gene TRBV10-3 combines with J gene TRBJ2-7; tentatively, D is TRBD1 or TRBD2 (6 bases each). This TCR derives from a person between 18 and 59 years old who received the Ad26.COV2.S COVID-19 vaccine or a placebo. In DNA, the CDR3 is TGTGCCATCAGTCGGGGGCAAGCCTACGAGCAGTACTTC. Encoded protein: CAISRGQAYEQYF.